These T cell receptor beta chains were read from a single sample in a study of spatial heterogeneity in lung cancer. Using its own MiXCR run on the 5' RACE reads, TCRdb lists one record per CDR3 protein. The data hold approximately 25,000 distinct CDR3 sequences, with around 3.2% observed a single time. The sequenced sample was PBMCs, obtained at surgery. The receptors were gathered from a female donor with early-stage non-small cell lung cancer. Each CDR3 is given with its conserved first and last residue. A D gene is named only where the DNA matches it firmly. Part of the rows lack a size; the others show once, few, many or a class for expanded clones.

size: medium-sized; V: TRBV28; J: TRBJ2-5; D: TRBD2; CDR3: CASSSAGGPETQYF; DNA: TGTGCCAGCAGTTCAGCGGGAGGGCCGGAGACCCAGTACTTC
size: many; V: TRBV28; J: TRBJ1-1; D: .; CDR3: CASSTQGTQGLTEAFF; DNA: TGTGCCAGCAGTACCCAGGGGACTCAGGGCCTCACTGAAGCTTTCTTT
size: many; V: TRBV6-1; J: TRBJ1-4; D: TRBD1; CDR3: CASSEGQGAATNEKLFF; DNA: TGTGCCAGCAGTGAAGGGCAGGGGGCTGCAACTAATGAAAAACTGTTTTTT
size: .; V: TRBV11-2; J: TRBJ2-2; D: .; CDR3: CASSKGVPGELFF; DNA: TGTGCCAGCAGCAAAGGGGTCCCCGGGGAGCTGTTTTTT
size: many; V: TRBV5-1; J: TRBJ2-7; D: .; CDR3: CASSPTRSYEQYF; DNA: TGCGCCAGCAGCCCGACTAGATCCTACGAGCAGTACTTC
size: many; V: TRBV20-1; J: TRBJ2-1; D: .; CDR3: CSATGNGIDYNEQFF; DNA: TGCAGTGCTACCGGGAACGGGATAGACTACAATGAGCAGTTCTTC
size: .; V: TRBV20-1; J: TRBJ1-1; D: TRBD1; CDR3: CSARTPGQRNTEAFF; DNA: TGCAGTGCTAGGACCCCGGGACAGAGGAACACTGAAGCTTTCTTT
size: medium-sized; V: TRBV29-1; J: TRBJ1-1; D: .; CDR3: CSVRAGNTEAFF; DNA: TGCAGCGTCAGGGCAGGTAACACTGAAGCTTTCTTT
size: many; V: TRBV5-5; J: TRBJ2-7; D: .; CDR3: CASSLMYEQYF; DNA: TGTGCCAGCAGCTTGATGTACGAGCAGTACTTC
size: many; V: TRBV30; J: TRBJ1-2; D: TRBD1; CDR3: CAWSESGGYGYTF; DNA: TGTGCCTGGAGTGAATCAGGGGGCTATGGCTACACCTTC
size: few; V: TRBV7-2; J: TRBJ2-2; D: TRBD1; CDR3: CASSPRRQGFVGFTGELFF; DNA: TGTGCCAGCAGCCCCCGTAGACAGGGGTTCGTCGGTTTCACCGGGGAGCTGTTTTTT
size: many; V: TRBV21-1; J: TRBJ2-4; D: .; CDR3: CASRPPISVAKNIQYF; DNA: TGTGCCAGCAGGCCCCCCATATCCGTCGCCAAAAACATTCAGTACTTC
size: .; V: TRBV9; J: TRBJ2-1; D: TRBD2; CDR3: CASSPGLAEPYNEQFF; DNA: TGTGCCAGCAGCCCGGGACTAGCGGAGCCCTACAATGAGCAGTTCTTC
size: medium-sized; V: TRBV7-3; J: TRBJ2-5; D: .; CDR3: CASSLLGSQETQYF; DNA: TGTGCCAGCAGCTTATTGGGCAGCCAAGAGACCCAGTACTTC
size: many; V: TRBV2; J: TRBJ2-3; D: .; CDR3: CASTGTDTQYF; DNA: TGTGCCAGCACCGGCACAGATACGCAGTATTTT
size: many; V: TRBV27; J: TRBJ2-7; D: .; CDR3: CASSSPYEQYF; DNA: TGTGCCAGCAGTTCGCCCTACGAGCAGTACTTC
size: .; V: TRBV27; J: TRBJ1-6; D: .; CDR3: CASSPQGSLRSPLHF; DNA: TGTGCCAGCAGTCCACAGGGTTCTTTGCGTTCACCCCTCCACTTT
size: few; V: TRBV20-1; J: TRBJ1-1; D: .; CDR3: CSARGNDAAMGTEAFF; DNA: TGCAGTGCTAGAGGTAATGACGCAGCGATGGGCACTGAAGCTTTCTTT
size: many; V: TRBV15; J: TRBJ2-7; D: .; CDR3: CATLGPRGYEQYF; DNA: TGTGCCACCCTCGGACCGAGGGGCTACGAGCAGTACTTC
size: many; V: TRBV28; J: TRBJ1-5; D: .; CDR3: CASSTDIPSFYSNQPQHF; DNA: TGTGCCAGCAGTACGGACATTCCCTCGTTTTATAGCAATCAGCCCCAGCATTTT
size: .; V: TRBV10-2; J: TRBJ2-1; D: TRBD2; CDR3: CASSRTRTYNEQFF; DNA: TGCGCCAGCAGTCGGACTAGAACTTACAATGAGCAGTTCTTC
size: many; V: TRBV6-2/TRBV6-3; J: TRBJ2-5; D: .; CDR3: CASLPRGLAYQETQYF; DNA: TGTGCCAGCCTTCCCAGAGGTCTAGCCTACCAAGAGACCCAGTACTTC
size: many; V: TRBV10-3; J: TRBJ1-5; D: TRBD1; CDR3: CAISEGKGAVNQPQHF; DNA: TGTGCCATCAGTGAAGGGAAGGGGGCTGTTAATCAGCCCCAGCATTTT
size: many; V: TRBV7-9; J: TRBJ2-7; D: .; CDR3: CASSDDYPFKDEQYF; DNA: TGTGCCAGCAGCGACGATTACCCGTTTAAGGACGAGCAGTACTTC
size: many; V: TRBV7-8; J: TRBJ2-7; D: .; CDR3: CASSPRNRDNYEQYF; DNA: TGTGCCAGCAGCCCCCGGAATCGGGACAACTACGAGCAGTACTTC
size: many; V: TRBV19; J: TRBJ2-3; D: TRBD2; CDR3: CATRLAGGPGTDTQYF; DNA: TGTGCCACCCGACTAGCGGGAGGGCCGGGCACAGATACGCAGTATTTT